This entry concerns a single T cell receptor (beta chain). Its cognate antigen is unknown. Since no conserved phenylalanine or tryptophan closes the CDR3, a read error is the likely cause. No DNA is shown, since the ends of the CDR3 on it are uncertain; the CDR3 is the one TCRdb lists. TCRdb's copy holds only in-frame clones and misses some; the assay was immunoSEQ multiplex PCR. Of approximately 44,000 clones listed, more than 70% are singletons. Autoimmune disease history or systemic immunosuppression led to patient exclusion. Collection of blood occurred at baseline, at cycle 4 day 1, and at cycle 7 day 1. Germline CDR1 and CDR2: SGHDT and YYEEEE. A total of 12 residues make up the CDR3, ends included. The sample comes from a study of OX40 agonist ivuxolimab in advanced cancers. Across the study: Three dose-escalation patients had partial responses: one with hepatocellular carcinoma and two with cutaneous melanoma.

Whole-study findings and limits: Among the lowest levels of clonal expansion were found in partial responders at 0.1-3.0 mg/kg.

The receptor comes from an adult with an advanced solid tumor such as melanoma, head and neck, liver or kidney cancer. Sequencing was performed on CD4+ or CD8+ T cells sorted from blood, taken in a trial of the OX40 agonist ivuxolimab. This chain links TRBV5-6 with TRBJ1-1; TRBD1 is the table's D call, not checked against the DNA. The CDR3 loop is CASSSTVKVLSI.